The TCR beta chain under discussion was sequenced for a study of memory CD4+ T cells and cytomegalovirus serostatus. Assay used: immunoSEQ multiplex PCR; TCRdb lists only in-frame clones, some missing. Among nearly 60,000 clones listed, around 80% were seen once. This CDR3 comprises 15 residues. CDR1 and CDR2 from the germline V gene are SEHNR and FQNEAQ (reference sequence). The V and J ends lost 5 bases and 6 bases, in that order; junction bases with no gene match: 12. Single viable CD3+CD4+CD8-CD45RO+ cells were sorted as the memory CD4+ T cells. This sequence joins TRBV7-9 and TRBJ2-5, with 7 bases aligning to TRBD2. The receptor comes from an adult in good health and CMV-seronegative. Sequenced input: memory CD4+ T cells from blood. In nucleotides, the CDR3 is TGTGCCAGCAGCCCTCCGGGGGAGGGCTGGAAGACCCAGTACTTC. It codes for CASSPPGEGWKTQYF.